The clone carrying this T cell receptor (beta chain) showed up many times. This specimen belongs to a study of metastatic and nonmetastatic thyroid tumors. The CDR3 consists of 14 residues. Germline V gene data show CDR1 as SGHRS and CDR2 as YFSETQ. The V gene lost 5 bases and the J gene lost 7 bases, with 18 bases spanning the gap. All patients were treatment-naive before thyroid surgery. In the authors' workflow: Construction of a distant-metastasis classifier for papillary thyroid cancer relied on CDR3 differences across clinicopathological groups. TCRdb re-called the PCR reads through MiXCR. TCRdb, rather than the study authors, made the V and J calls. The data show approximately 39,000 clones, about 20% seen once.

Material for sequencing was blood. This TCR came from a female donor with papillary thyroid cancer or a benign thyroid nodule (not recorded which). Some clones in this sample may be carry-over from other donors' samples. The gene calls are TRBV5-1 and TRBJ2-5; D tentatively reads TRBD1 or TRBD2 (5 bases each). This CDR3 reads CASSPGFTRGTQYF. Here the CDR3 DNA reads TGCGCCAGCAGTCCCGGATTTACGAGGGGGACCCAGTACTTC.